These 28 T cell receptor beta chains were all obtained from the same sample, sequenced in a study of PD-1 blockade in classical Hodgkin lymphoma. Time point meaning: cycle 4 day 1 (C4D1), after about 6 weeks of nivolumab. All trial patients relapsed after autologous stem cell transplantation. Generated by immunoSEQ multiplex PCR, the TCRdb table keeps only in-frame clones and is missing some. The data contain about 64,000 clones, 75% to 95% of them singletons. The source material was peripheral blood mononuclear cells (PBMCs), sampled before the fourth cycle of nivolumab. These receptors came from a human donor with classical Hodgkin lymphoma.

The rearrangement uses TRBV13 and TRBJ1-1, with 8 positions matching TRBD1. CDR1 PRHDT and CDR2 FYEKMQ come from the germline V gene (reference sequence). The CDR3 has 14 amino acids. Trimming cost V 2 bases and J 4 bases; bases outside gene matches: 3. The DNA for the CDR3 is TGTGCCAGCAGCTTACGGACAGGGATCACTGAAGCTTTCTTT. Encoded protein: CASSLRTGITEAFF.

The CDR3 sequence is CASSLWGEGQFF. CDR3 sequence (DNA): TGTGCCAGCAGCTTGTGGGGAGAAGGGCAGTTCTTC. This chain joins TRBV7-6 and TRBJ2-1; TRBD2 is a possible D gene (5 bases). The germline gives CDR1 SGHVS, CDR2 FNYEAQ. V was trimmed by 3 bases and J by 12 bases, leaving 12 bases between them. The CDR3 contains 12 residues.

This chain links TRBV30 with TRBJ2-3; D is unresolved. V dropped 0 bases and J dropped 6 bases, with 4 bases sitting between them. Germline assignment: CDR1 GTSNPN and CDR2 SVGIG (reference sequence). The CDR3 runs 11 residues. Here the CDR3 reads CAWSVGDTQYF. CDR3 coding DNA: TGTGCCTGGAGTGTTGGGGATACGCAGTATTTT.

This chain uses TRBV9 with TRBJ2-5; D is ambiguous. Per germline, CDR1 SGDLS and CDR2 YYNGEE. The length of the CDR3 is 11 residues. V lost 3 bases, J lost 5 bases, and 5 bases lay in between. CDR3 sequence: CASSARETQYF. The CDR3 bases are TGTGCCAGCAGCGCAAGGGAGACCCAGTACTTC. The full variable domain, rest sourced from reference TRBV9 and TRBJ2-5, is DSGVTQTPKHLITATGQRVTLRCSPRSGDLSVYWYQQSLDQGLQFLIQYYNGEERAKGNILERFSAQQFPDLHSELNLSSLELGDSALYFCASSARETQYFGPGTRLLVL.

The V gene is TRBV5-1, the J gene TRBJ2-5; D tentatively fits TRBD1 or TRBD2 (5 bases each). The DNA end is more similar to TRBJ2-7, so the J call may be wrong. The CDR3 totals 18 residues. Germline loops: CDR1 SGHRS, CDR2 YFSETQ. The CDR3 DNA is TGCGCCAGCAGAGGGGAAGGAGGTGGTCCGTCTTCCCTCTACGAGCAGTACTTC. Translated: CASRGEGGGPSSLYEQYF.

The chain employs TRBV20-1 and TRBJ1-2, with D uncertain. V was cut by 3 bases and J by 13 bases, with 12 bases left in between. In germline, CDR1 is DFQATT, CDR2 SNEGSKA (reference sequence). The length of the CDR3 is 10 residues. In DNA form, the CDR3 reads TGCAGTGCTAGTCTCCCCTGGGGCACCTTC. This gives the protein CSASLPWGTF.

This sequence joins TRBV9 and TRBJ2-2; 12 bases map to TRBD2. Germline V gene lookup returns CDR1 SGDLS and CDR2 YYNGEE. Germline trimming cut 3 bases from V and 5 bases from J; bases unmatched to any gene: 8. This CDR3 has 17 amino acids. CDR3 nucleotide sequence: TGTGCCAGCAGCGACCTAGCGGGGGGGCCAAGGACCGGGGAGCTGTTTTTT. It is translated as CASSDLAGGPRTGELFF. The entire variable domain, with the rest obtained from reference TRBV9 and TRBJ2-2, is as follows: DSGVTQTPKHLITATGQRVTLRCSPRSGDLSVYWYQQSLDQGLQFLIQYYNGEERAKGNILERFSAQQFPDLHSELNLSSLELGDSALYFCASSDLAGGPRTGELFFGEGSRLTVL.

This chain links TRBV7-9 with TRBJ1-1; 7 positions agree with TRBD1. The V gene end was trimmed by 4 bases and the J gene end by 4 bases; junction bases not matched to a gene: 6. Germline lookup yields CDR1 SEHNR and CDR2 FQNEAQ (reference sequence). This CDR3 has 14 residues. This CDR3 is CASSSSTGSTEAFF. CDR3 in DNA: TGTGCCAGCAGCTCCTCGACAGGGAGCACTGAAGCTTTCTTT.

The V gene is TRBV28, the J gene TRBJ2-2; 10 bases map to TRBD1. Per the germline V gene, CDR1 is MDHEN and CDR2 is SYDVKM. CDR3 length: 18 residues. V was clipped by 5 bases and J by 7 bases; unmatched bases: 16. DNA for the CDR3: TGTGCCAGCAGTACTCGACAGGGGGCCCCCCGGGGTAACGGGGAGCTGTTTTTT. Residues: CASSTRQGAPRGNGELFF.

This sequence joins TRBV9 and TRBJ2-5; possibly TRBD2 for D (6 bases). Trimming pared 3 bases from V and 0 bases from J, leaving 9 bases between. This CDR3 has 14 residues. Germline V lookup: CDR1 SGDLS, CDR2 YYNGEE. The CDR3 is CASSAWDYQETQYF. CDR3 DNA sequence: TGTGCCAGCAGCGCCTGGGACTACCAAGAGACCCAGTACTTC.

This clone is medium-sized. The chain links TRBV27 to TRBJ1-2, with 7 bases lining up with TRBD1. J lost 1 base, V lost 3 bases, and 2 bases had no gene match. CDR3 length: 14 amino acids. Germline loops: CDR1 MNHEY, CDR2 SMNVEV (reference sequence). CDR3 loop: CASSLQGGNYGYTF. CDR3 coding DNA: TGTGCCAGCAGTTTGCAGGGGGGTAACTATGGCTACACCTTC.

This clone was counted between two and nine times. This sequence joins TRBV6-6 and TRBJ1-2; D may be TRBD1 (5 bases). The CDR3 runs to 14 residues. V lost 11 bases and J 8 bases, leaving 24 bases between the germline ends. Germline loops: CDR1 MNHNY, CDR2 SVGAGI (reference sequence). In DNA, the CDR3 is TGTGCCTCCCACCGCGGGGGGGACCTTGGGGGCTACACCTTC. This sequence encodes CASHRGGDLGGYTF.

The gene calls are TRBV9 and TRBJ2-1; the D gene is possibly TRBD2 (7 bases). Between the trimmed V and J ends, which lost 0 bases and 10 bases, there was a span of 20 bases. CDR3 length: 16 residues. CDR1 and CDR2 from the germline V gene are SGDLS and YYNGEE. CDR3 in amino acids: CASSVDVSAGALEQFF. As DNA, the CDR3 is TGTGCCAGCAGCGTAGATGTGTCGGCGGGGGCATTAGAGCAGTTCTTC.

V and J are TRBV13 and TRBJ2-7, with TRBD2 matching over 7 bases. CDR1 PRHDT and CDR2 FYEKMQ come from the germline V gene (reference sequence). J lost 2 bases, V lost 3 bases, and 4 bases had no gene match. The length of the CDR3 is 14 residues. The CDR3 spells CASSFSGKTYEQYF. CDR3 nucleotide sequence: TGTGCCAGCAGCTTCAGCGGGAAGACCTACGAGCAGTACTTC. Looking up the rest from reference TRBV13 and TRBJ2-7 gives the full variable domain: AAGVIQSPRHLIKEKRETATLKCYPIPRHDTVYWYQQGPGQDPQFLISFYEKMQSDKGSIPDRFSAQQFSDYHSELNMSSLELGDSALYFCASSFSGKTYEQYFGPGTRLTVT.

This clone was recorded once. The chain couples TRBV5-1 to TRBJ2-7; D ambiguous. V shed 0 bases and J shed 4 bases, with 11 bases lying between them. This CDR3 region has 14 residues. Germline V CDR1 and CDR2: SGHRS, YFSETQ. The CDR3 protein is CASSLVPLGYEQYF. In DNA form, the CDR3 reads TGCGCCAGCAGCTTGGTCCCGCTGGGTTACGAGCAGTACTTC.

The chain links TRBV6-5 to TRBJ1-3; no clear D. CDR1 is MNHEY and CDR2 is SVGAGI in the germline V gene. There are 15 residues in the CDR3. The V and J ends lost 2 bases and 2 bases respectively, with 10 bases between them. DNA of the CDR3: TGTGCCAGCAGTTACACAAGACCCGCTGGAAACACCATATATTTT. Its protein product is CASSYTRPAGNTIYF.

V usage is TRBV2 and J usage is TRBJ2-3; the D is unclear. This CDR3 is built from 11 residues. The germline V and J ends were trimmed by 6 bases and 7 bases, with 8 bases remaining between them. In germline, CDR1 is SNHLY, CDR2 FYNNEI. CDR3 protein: CASSAPNTQYF. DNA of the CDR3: TGTGCCAGCAGCGCCCCAAATACGCAGTATTTT.

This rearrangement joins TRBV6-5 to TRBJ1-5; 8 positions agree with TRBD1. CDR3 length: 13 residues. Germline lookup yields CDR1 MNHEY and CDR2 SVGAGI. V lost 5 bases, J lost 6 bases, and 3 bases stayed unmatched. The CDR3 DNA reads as TGTGCCAGCAGTCTAGACAGGGGTCAGCCCCAGCATTTT. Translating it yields CASSLDRGQPQHF.

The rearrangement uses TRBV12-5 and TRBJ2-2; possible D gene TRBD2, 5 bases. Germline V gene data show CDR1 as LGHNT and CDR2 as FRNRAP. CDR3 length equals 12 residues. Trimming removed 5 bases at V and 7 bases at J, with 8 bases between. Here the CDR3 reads CASGLRGGELFF. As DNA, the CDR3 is TGTGCTAGTGGTCTCCGGGGCGGGGAGCTGTTTTTT.

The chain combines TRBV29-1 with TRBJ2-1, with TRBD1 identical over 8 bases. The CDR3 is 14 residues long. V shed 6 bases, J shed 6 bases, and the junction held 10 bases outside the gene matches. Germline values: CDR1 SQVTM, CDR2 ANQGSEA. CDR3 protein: CSVVDRGVANEQFF. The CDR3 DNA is TGCAGCGTAGTTGACAGGGGAGTTGCCAATGAGCAGTTCTTC.

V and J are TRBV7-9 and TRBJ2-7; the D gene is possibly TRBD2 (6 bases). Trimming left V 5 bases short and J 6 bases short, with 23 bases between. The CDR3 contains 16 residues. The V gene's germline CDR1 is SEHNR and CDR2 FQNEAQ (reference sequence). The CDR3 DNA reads TGTGCCAGCAGCGGTACGAGGAGCCACAACGGGGGCGAGCAGTACTTC. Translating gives CASSGTRSHNGGEQYF.

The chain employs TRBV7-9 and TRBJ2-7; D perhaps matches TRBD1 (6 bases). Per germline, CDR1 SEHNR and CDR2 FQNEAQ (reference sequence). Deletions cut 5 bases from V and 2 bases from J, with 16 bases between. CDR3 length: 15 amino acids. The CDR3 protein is CASSEQIQGPYEQYF. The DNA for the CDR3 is TGTGCCAGCAGCGAGCAAATCCAGGGGCCCTACGAGCAGTACTTC.

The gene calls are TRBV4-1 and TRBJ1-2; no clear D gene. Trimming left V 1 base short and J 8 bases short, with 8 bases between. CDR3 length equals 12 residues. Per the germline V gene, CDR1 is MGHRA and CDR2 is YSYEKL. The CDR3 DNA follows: TGCGCCAGCAGCCAAGCCCTCGGCGGCTACACCTTC. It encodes CASSQALGGYTF.

In DNA, the CDR3 is TGTGCCAGTTACAGTTGGCCCGGGGAGCTGTTTTTT. It yields the protein CASYSWPGELFF. V gene TRBV19 combines with J gene TRBJ2-2; unclear D gene. Germline V CDR1 and CDR2: LNHDA, SQIVND (reference sequence). This CDR3 contains 12 residues. The ends were cut back, 8 bases at V and 6 bases at J, with 10 bases in the middle.

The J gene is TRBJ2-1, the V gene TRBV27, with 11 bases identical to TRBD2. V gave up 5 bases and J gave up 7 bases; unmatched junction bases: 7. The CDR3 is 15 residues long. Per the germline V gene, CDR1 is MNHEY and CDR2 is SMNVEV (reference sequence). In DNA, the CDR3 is TGTGCCAGCAGTACCCTGACTAGCGGGGCTAATGAGCAGTTCTTC. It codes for CASSTLTSGANEQFF.

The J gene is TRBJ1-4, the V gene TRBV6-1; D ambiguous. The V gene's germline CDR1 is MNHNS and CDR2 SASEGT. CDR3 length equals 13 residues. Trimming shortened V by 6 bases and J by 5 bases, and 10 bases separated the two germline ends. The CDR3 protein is CASSRTVNEKLFF. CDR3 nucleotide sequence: TGTGCCAGCAGCCGTACAGTCAATGAAAAACTGTTTTTT.

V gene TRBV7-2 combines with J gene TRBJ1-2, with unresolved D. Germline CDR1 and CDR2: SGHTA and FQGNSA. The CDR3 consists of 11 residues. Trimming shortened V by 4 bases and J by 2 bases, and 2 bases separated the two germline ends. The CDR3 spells CASSSNYGYTF. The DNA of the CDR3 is TGTGCCAGCAGCTCCAACTATGGCTACACCTTC.

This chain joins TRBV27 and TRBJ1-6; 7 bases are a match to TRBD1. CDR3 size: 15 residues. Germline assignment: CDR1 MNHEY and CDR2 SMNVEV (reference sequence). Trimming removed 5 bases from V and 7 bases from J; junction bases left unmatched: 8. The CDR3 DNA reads TGTGCCAGCAGTCACCCGGACAGGAGCAATTCACCCCTCCACTTT. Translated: CASSHPDRSNSPLHF.